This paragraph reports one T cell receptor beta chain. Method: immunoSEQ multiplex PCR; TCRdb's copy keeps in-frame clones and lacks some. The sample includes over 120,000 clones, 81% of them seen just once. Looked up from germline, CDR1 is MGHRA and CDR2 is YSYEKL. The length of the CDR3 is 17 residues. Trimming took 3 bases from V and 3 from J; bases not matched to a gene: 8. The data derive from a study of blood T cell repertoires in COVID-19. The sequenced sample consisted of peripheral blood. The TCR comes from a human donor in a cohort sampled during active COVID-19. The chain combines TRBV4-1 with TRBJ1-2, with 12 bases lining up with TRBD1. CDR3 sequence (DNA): TGCGCCAGCAGCCACCGGGACAGGGGGCGCCTTGACTATGGCTACACCTTC. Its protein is CASSHRDRGRLDYGYTF.